Below, 16 T cell receptor beta chains from the same sample are listed, as sequenced in a study of T-cell reconstitution after alpha-beta-depleted transplantation in children. Unique molecular identifiers were incorporated when the TCRbeta library was constructed. TCRdb redid the calling of the PCR reads with MiXCR, one entry per CDR3 protein. The sample lists roughly 420,000 distinct CDR3 sequences, around 16% occurring once. Sequenced material: PBMCs, mostly from graft donor cells, taken 360 days after TCRalphabeta/CD19-depleted stem cell transplant. The receptors come from a boy under two years old who had a stem cell transplant for Wiskott-Aldrich syndrome, so the T cells may come from the graft donor.

This clonotype was recorded many times. This chain connects TRBV7-2 to TRBJ2-5; D perhaps matches TRBD2 (6 bases). The CDR3 is 14 residues long. Per the germline V gene, CDR1 is SGHTA and CDR2 is FQGNSA. V was pared by 6 bases and J by 1 base, with 12 bases between. CDR3 region: CASSPGGLQETQYF. The CDR3, as DNA: TGTGCCAGCAGTCCCGGGGGACTCCAAGAGACCCAGTACTTC. Full variable domain (rest looked up from reference TRBV7-2 and TRBJ2-5): GAGVSQSPSNKVTEKGKDVELRCDPISGHTALYWYRQSLGQGLEFLIYFQGNSAPDKSGLPSDRFSAERTGGSVSTLTIQRTQQEDSAVYLCASSPGGLQETQYFGPGTRLLVL.

This clonotype has only a few counts. The chain couples TRBV24-1 to TRBJ2-1, with TRBD2 matching 13 bases. The ends lost 7 bases at V and 7 bases at J; junction bases unmatched: 9. The CDR3 is 16 residues long. Looked up from germline, CDR1 is KGHDR and CDR2 is SFDVKD. Here the CDR3 DNA reads TGTGCCACCAGGGCAAATGGACTAGCGGGAGTTAATGAGCAGTTCTTC. This gives the protein CATRANGLAGVNEQFF.

The chain employs TRBV5-1 and TRBJ2-7; D might be TRBD1 or TRBD2, each matching 5 bases. The V gene lost 1 base and the J gene lost 6 bases, with 14 bases spanning the gap. CDR1 and CDR2 (germline): SGHRS, YFSETQ. The CDR3 runs to 14 residues. As DNA, the CDR3 is TGCGCCAGCAGCTTGTCCCCAGGGACCTCCGAGCAGTACTTC. Protein product: CASSLSPGTSEQYF.

This clonotype has just a few counts. CDR3 amino acids: CASSPYRDRQIWEQYF. Here the CDR3 DNA reads TGTGCCAGCAGCCCTTACCGGGACAGGCAGATTTGGGAGCAGTACTTC. The chain has TRBV3-1 and TRBJ2-7; TRBD1 aligns across 8 bases. This CDR3 region has 16 residues. Germline values: CDR1 LGHDT, CDR2 YNNKEL (reference sequence). V shed 4 bases and J 7 bases; nucleotides not matched to a gene: 15.

The V and J genes are TRBV5-1 and TRBJ2-5; 7 positions agree with TRBD2. Trimming took 4 bases from V and 0 from J; bases not matched to a gene: 3. The CDR3 has 14 amino acids. Germline loops: CDR1 SGHRS, CDR2 YFSETQ. Written as DNA, the CDR3 is TGCGCCAGCAGCGGGGGACTAAACCAAGAGACCCAGTACTTC. This encodes CASSGGLNQETQYF.

There are a few counts of this clonotype. The CDR3 nucleotides read TGTGCCAGCAGCTACCCGGGACAGGGACGATTCTCTGGGGCCAACGTCCTGACTTTC. Amino acid sequence: CASSYPGQGRFSGANVLTF. The V and J genes are TRBV11-1 and TRBJ2-6, with 9 positions matching TRBD1. This CDR3 region has 19 residues. V shed 4 bases, J shed 0 bases, and the junction held 10 bases outside the gene matches. Germline CDR1 reads SGHAT; CDR2 reads FQDESV (reference sequence).

This clonotype was counted at least ten times. The chain recombines TRBV5-1 with TRBJ2-5; the D gene is possibly TRBD2 (5 bases). CDR1 is SGHRS and CDR2 is YFSETQ in the germline V gene. Trimming shortened V by 0 bases and J by 9 bases, and 15 bases separated the two germline ends. This CDR3 has 14 amino acids. The CDR3 reads CASSLEGRRGAQYF. The CDR3 DNA is TGCGCCAGCAGCTTGGAAGGGCGTCGGGGTGCCCAGTACTTC. Complete variable domain (other parts from reference TRBV5-1 and TRBJ2-5): KAGVTQTPRYLIKTRGQQVTLSCSPISGHRSVSWYQQTPGQGLQFLFEYFSETQRNKGNFPGRFSGRQFSNSRSEMNVSTLELGDSALYLCASSLEGRRGAQYFGPGTRLLVL.

This chain links TRBV24-1 with TRBJ2-2; the D gene is possibly TRBD1 (5 bases). The CDR3 contains 16 residues. The germline gives CDR1 KGHDR, CDR2 SFDVKD. V lost 2 bases and J lost 5, with 14 bases in between. This CDR3 is CATSDSRQFNTGELFF. The DNA for the CDR3 is TGTGCCACCAGTGATTCGCGACAGTTTAATACCGGGGAGCTGTTTTTT.

This clonotype has just a few counts. V usage is TRBV4-1 and J usage is TRBJ2-2; a weak D match, TRBD1 (5 bases). The CDR3 runs to 16 residues. Deletions cut 0 bases from V and 0 bases from J, with 8 bases between. Germline V gene lookup returns CDR1 MGHRA and CDR2 YSYEKL. The CDR3: CASSQDGRANTGELFF. The CDR3 DNA reads as TGCGCCAGCAGCCAAGATGGCAGGGCGAACACCGGGGAGCTGTTTTTT.

This clonotype showed up just a few times. The chain uses TRBV4-3 and TRBJ2-3; the match to TRBD2 covers 9 bases. The CDR3 is 14 amino acids. V shed 3 bases, J shed 6 bases, and the junction held 4 bases outside the gene matches. The V gene's germline CDR1 is LGHNA and CDR2 YSLEER. The CDR3 DNA sequence: TGCGCCAGCAGCCACGGGACTAGCAGTGATACGCAGTATTTT. As protein: CASSHGTSSDTQYF.

The chain employs TRBV20-1 and TRBJ2-2, with 7 bases fitting TRBD1. Germline values: CDR1 DFQATT, CDR2 SNEGSKA (reference sequence). V was clipped by 0 bases and J by 6 bases; unmatched bases: 7. There are 15 residues in the CDR3. CDR3 nucleotides: TGCAGTGCTAGAGATCCTCCCAGGGGGTCCGGGGAGCTGTTTTTT. This sequence encodes CSARDPPRGSGELFF.

This clonotype showed up just a few times. This chain uses TRBV6-2 or TRBV6-3 with TRBJ2-3; tentative D call: TRBD2 (6 bases). This CDR3 contains 15 residues. CDR1 MNHEY and CDR2 SVGEGT come from the germline V gene. V dropped 6 bases and J dropped 5 bases, with 18 bases sitting between them. This chain's CDR3 is CASSRRSGAKDTQYF. Written as DNA, the CDR3 is TGTGCCAGCAGCCGCCGTAGCGGAGCTAAAGATACGCAGTATTTT.

Only a few counts were recorded for this clonotype. This rearrangement joins TRBV12-3 or TRBV12-4 to TRBJ2-7; 8 nucleotides agree with TRBD1. The CDR3 consists of 16 residues. J was trimmed by 4 bases and V by 2 bases; bases with no gene match: 10. CDR3 DNA sequence: TGTGCCAGCAGTTTATCCGACAGGGGAGGCTTTTACGAGCAGTACTTC. Its protein is CASSLSDRGGFYEQYF.

V usage is TRBV7-8 and J usage is TRBJ2-7; D is perhaps TRBD2 (6 bases). Trimming left V 4 bases short and J 4 bases short, with 17 bases between. The CDR3 extends over 15 amino acids. From germline, CDR1 is SGHVS and CDR2 FQNEAQ. The CDR3 sequence: CASSYLGTPMYEQYF. The CDR3 DNA is TGTGCCAGCAGCTACCTTGGGACTCCTATGTACGAGCAGTACTTC.

CDR3 sequence reads: CSASTPAFYEQYF. The CDR3 bases are TGCAGTGCTAGTACACCCGCATTCTACGAGCAGTACTTC. The V and J genes are TRBV20-1 and TRBJ2-7; D ambiguous. Germline lookup yields CDR1 DFQATT and CDR2 SNEGSKA (reference sequence). The CDR3 consists of 13 residues. Trimming stripped 3 bases from V and 3 bases from J, with 12 bases between.

V and J are TRBV4-3 and TRBJ1-1; 7 bases are shared with TRBD1. The CDR3 runs 13 residues. Germline V gives CDR1 LGHNA, CDR2 YSLEER. V shed 5 bases and J 7 bases; nucleotides not matched to a gene: 7. The CDR3 protein is CASSSHRGGEAFF. The CDR3 nucleotides are TGCGCCAGCAGCTCTCACAGGGGTGGTGAAGCTTTCTTT.